One TCR beta chain is described in this entry. The source of the sample is a study of blood T cell repertoires in COVID-19. About the research overall: Researchers got acute and convalescent COVID-19 samples from the United States, Italy and Spain.

Generated by immunoSEQ multiplex PCR, the TCRdb table keeps only in-frame clones and is missing some. Of about 62,000 clones in the sample, roughly 88% were seen once. The V end lost 8 bases, the J end lost 2 bases, and 12 bases lay between the germline ends. CDR3 length equals 13 residues. The TCR originated in a woman of 80 years or more with acute or convalescent COVID-19. Material for sequencing was peripheral blood. This chain links TRBV12-3 or TRBV12-4 with TRBJ1-2, with unresolved D. CDR3 protein: CASRFSRNYGYTF. The CDR3 bases are TGTGCCAGCCGATTTTCTAGAAACTATGGCTACACCTTC.